Sequencing of this TCR beta chain was carried out in a study of T cell responses to AZD1222 COVID-19 vaccine. Study-level findings and limits: In all cases, repertoires were sampled only after the peak T cell response.

Combined were second doses at about 4 or about 12 weeks. The repertoire was sequenced with immunoSEQ multiplex PCR; TCRdb's copy has only in-frame clones and lacks some. The table has 200,000 or so clones, 93% seen once. The CDR3 totals 12 residues. In germline, CDR1 is LNHDA, CDR2 SQIVND (reference sequence). Trimming took 3 bases from V and 10 from J, leaving 12 bases between them. Comment on this clone: No antigen is known for it.

This chain joins TRBV19 and TRBJ1-1, with D possibly being TRBD1 (6 bases). Source: peripheral blood, taken 28 days after the second AZD1222 dose. This clonotype originated in an adult who received the AZD1222 COVID-19 vaccine. CDR3: CASSIRTERAFF. The CDR3 coding sequence is TGTGCCAGTAGTATCCGGACAGAAAGAGCTTTCTTT.